This TCR beta chain stems from a study of regulatory T cells in long-lasting Graves disease. Study-level results: With a small sample size, accuracy may have been reduced. Gene preferences differed: TRBV28, TRBJ1-2, TRBJ2-5 in persistent cases.

Building of the TCR beta libraries involved iRepertoire HTBI primers and Arm-PCR of CDR3 regions. TCRdb reprocessed the multiplex PCR reads with MiXCR, giving one entry per CDR3 protein. The table lists about 300,000 distinct CDR3 sequences, 18% of them singletons. Time point described: newly diagnosed GD, antithyroid drugs for less than 3 months. Scientists built the TCR library using RNA that was extracted from PBMCs. Doctors identified Graves' disease using the American Thyroid Association guidelines. Roughly 10 milliliters of peripheral blood were drawn into EDTA tubes. Comments on this clonotype: Its matching antigen is unknown.

Germline values: CDR1 SGHTA, CDR2 FQGTGA. V lost 3 bases to trimming and J lost 5 bases, with 8 bases between them. The CDR3 has 13 residues. The sample in question was peripheral blood mononuclear cells (PBMCs), obtained at new diagnosis, from a patient treated with antithyroid drugs. J is TRBJ2-1 and V is TRBV7-3, with D perhaps given as TRBD1 or TRBD2 (5 bases each). This TCR came from a female donor with Graves disease. Written as DNA, the CDR3 is TGTGCCAGCAGCTTGAAGGGACACAATGAGCAGTTCTTC. This codes for CASSLKGHNEQFF.